The source of this T cell receptor beta chain is a study of Ad26.COV2.S vaccination and SARS-CoV-2 variants. From germline, CDR1 is SGDLS and CDR2 YYNGEE. V gave up 4 bases and J gave up 5 bases, with 12 bases separating them. The CDR3 totals 13 residues. Points on this clone: Antigen specificity is unknown.

TCRdb's copy holds only in-frame clones and misses some; the assay was immunoSEQ multiplex PCR. The table lists approximately 410,000 clones, roughly 90% of them singletons, with approximately 4% in the top ten. The treatment: about 20 received Ad26.COV2.S at low or high dose, single or two shots; about 5 received placebo; per-sample allocation not given. Samples analyzed were those drawn on day 63 after the first vaccine or placebo injection. Study results and limitations: The TCR-based breadth and depth measures might underestimate overall T cell responses. The authors reported substantial breadth in spike-specific CD8+ and CD4+ T cell responses after vaccination. People who got the vaccine or the placebo had similar non-spike TCR breadth. Individuals receiving vaccine had higher spike-specific TCR breadth than placebo recipients did.

The receptor comes from a person between 18 and 65 years old who received the Ad26.COV2.S COVID-19 vaccine or a placebo. This chain joins TRBV9 and TRBJ1-1, with D tentatively TRBD1 (5 bases). The source material was peripheral blood, sampled in a trial of Ad26.COV2.S vaccine versus placebo. CDR3 nucleotides: TGTGCCAGCAGCTTCTCAGGGAGGACTGAAGCTTTCTTT. Protein sequence: CASSFSGRTEAFF.